These T cell receptor beta chains were read from a single sample in a study of graft-versus-host responses after intestinal transplantation. Produced via immunoSEQ multiplex PCR; TCRdb's table is partial and in-frame only. The data show 5,500 to 6,500 clones, 22% seen once. Sequencing was performed on alloreactive CD4+ T cells from a mixed lymphocyte reaction culture, taken before transplantation. These receptors all stem from a human patient who was an organ donor for intestinal transplantation. Both conserved end residues are part of each CDR3. The size field is filled for only some rows; it gives once, few, many or a size class.

v_call: TRBV5-1; clone_size: medium-sized; j_call: TRBJ2-2; cdr3_aa: CASSLLGTGELFF
v_call: TRBV4-3; clone_size: -; j_call: TRBJ1-2; cdr3_aa: CASSRDRDYGYTF
v_call: TRBV29-1; clone_size: -; j_call: TRBJ2-2; cdr3_aa: CSVEVFKTSGGRGELFF
v_call: TRBV7-3; clone_size: few; j_call: TRBJ2-3; cdr3_aa: CASSRTWTDGVTDTQYF
v_call: TRBV5-1; clone_size: -; j_call: TRBJ2-1; cdr3_aa: CASSVGAGAINEQFF
v_call: TRBV6-6; clone_size: -; j_call: TRBJ1-2; cdr3_aa: CASSYSVQGGYTF
v_call: TRBV6-4; clone_size: -; j_call: TRBJ2-2; cdr3_aa: CASIYTGGHTGELFF
v_call: TRBV18; clone_size: medium-sized; j_call: TRBJ2-7; cdr3_aa: CASSYFGGAYEQYF
v_call: TRBV6-4; clone_size: medium-sized; j_call: TRBJ1-2; cdr3_aa: CASRKLWQGSFWWGYTF
v_call: TRBV11-3; clone_size: few; j_call: TRBJ1-2; cdr3_aa: CASSLAEFYGYTF
v_call: TRBV19; clone_size: -; j_call: TRBJ1-2; cdr3_aa: CASRRLDRGVNYGYTF
v_call: TRBV15; clone_size: -; j_call: TRBJ2-5; cdr3_aa: CATSFGGAGRHGETQYF
v_call: TRBV7-9; clone_size: medium-sized; j_call: TRBJ2-7; cdr3_aa: CASSTGGKQYF
v_call: TRBV5-1; clone_size: -; j_call: TRBJ1-5; cdr3_aa: CASSSGQPNQPQHF
v_call: TRBV6-8; clone_size: once; j_call: TRBJ1-5; cdr3_aa: CASRITGGQPQHF
v_call: TRBV29-1; clone_size: -; j_call: TRBJ2-7; cdr3_aa: CSVQKGRLYEQYF
v_call: TRBV18; clone_size: few; j_call: TRBJ2-2; cdr3_aa: CASSGDSRTGELFF
v_call: TRBV30; clone_size: few; j_call: TRBJ1-2; cdr3_aa: CAWRGGIHNYGYTF
v_call: TRBV10-3; clone_size: -; j_call: TRBJ2-1; cdr3_aa: CAISEARTSGGGNEQFF
v_call: TRBV10-3; clone_size: -; j_call: TRBJ2-2; cdr3_aa: CAISESRIPGELFF
v_call: TRBV21-1; clone_size: few; j_call: TRBJ2-1; cdr3_aa: CASSPPHRRCEQFF
v_call: TRBV5-6; clone_size: -; j_call: TRBJ2-1; cdr3_aa: CASGEERGFNEQFF
v_call: TRBV6-4; clone_size: medium-sized; j_call: TRBJ2-1; cdr3_aa: CASSTPGLAGHNEQFF
v_call: TRBV5-4; clone_size: -; j_call: TRBJ2-1; cdr3_aa: CASSLDRDNEQFF
v_call: TRBV27; clone_size: -; j_call: TRBJ2-5; cdr3_aa: CASRSGGAYETQYF
v_call: TRBV30; clone_size: -; j_call: TRBJ1-1; cdr3_aa: CAWKRLGTTEAFF
v_call: TRBV5-7; clone_size: few; j_call: TRBJ1-3; cdr3_aa: CASSLAGGPGNTIYF
v_call: TRBV5-1; clone_size: few; j_call: TRBJ2-2; cdr3_aa: CASSPQGGSTGELFF
v_call: TRBV11-2; clone_size: few; j_call: TRBJ2-7; cdr3_aa: CASSLGSIDISEQYF
v_call: TRBV6-1; clone_size: -; j_call: TRBJ2-3; cdr3_aa: CASSEAGTSGVANTQYF
v_call: TRBV5-1; clone_size: medium-sized; j_call: TRBJ2-3; cdr3_aa: CASSSLMDTQYF
v_call: TRBV21-1; clone_size: medium-sized; j_call: TRBJ1-5; cdr3_aa: CASSKQALGQPQHF
v_call: TRBV11-2; clone_size: medium-sized; j_call: TRBJ2-7; cdr3_aa: CASSFRQVVSYEQYF
v_call: TRBV7-2; clone_size: few; j_call: TRBJ1-2; cdr3_aa: CASSWDRAGNGYTF
v_call: TRBV19; clone_size: medium-sized; j_call: TRBJ2-2; cdr3_aa: CASYRNTGELFF
v_call: TRBV4-1; clone_size: once; j_call: TRBJ1-5; cdr3_aa: CASTQDGRENQPQHF
v_call: TRBV11-2; clone_size: few; j_call: TRBJ2-3; cdr3_aa: CASSLGRLAGVFTDTQYF
v_call: TRBV13; clone_size: -; j_call: TRBJ2-1; cdr3_aa: CASSRGGQGSDEQFF